This T cell receptor beta chain was identified in a study of cytomegalovirus exposure and HLA in healthy donors. Germline V gives CDR1 MGHDK, CDR2 SYGVNS. Between the trimmed V and J ends, which lost 8 bases and 3 bases, there was a span of 5 bases. The CDR3 consists of 10 residues. Whole-study findings and limits: Later analysis showed TCR association rates varying by HLA locus, highest for DRB1 and lowest for HLA-C. Upon later analysis, HLA-associated TCR beta chains proved more clonally expanded than other, equally common chains.

Each donor was healthy, and each was a bone marrow donor. Vbeta (60) and Jbeta (13) primers were used in the PCR. The repertoire was sequenced with immunoSEQ multiplex PCR; TCRdb's copy has only in-frame clones and lacks some. The sample contains 100,000 or so clones, roughly 84% of which appear only once. Comment on this clone: Its target is not known.

The chain employs TRBV25-1 and TRBJ2-7; D is uncertain. Sequenced: PBMCs. This receptor was taken from a woman aged 18-29 years in good health and CMV-seronegative. The CDR3: CASGDYEQYF. Here the CDR3 DNA reads TGTGCCAGCGGAGACTACGAGCAGTACTTC.